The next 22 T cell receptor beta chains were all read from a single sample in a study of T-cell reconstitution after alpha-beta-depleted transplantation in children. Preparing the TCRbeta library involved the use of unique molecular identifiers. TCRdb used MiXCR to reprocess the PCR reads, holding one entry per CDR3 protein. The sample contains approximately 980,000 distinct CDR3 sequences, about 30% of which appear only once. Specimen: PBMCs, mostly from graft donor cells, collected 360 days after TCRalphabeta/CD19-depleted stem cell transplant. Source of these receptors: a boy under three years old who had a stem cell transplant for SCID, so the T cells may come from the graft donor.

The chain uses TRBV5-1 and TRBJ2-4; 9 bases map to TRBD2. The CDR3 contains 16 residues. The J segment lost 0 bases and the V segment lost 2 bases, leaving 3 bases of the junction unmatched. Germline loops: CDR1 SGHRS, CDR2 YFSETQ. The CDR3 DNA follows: TGCGCCAGCAGCTTTAGCGGGGGTTTAGCCAAAAACATTCAGTACTTC. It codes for CASSFSGGLAKNIQYF.

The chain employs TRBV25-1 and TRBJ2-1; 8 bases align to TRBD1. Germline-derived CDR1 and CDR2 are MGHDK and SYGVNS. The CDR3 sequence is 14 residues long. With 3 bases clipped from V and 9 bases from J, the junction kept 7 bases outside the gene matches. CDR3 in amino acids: CASSDPGTGGEQFF. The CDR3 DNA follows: TGTGCCAGCAGTGATCCCGGGACAGGCGGTGAGCAGTTCTTC.

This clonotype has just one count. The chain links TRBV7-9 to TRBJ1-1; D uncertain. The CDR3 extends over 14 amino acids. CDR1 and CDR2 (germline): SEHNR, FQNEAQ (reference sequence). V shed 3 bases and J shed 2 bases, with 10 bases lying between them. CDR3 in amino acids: CASSFVSENTEAFF. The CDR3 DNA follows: TGTGCCAGCAGCTTTGTATCCGAAAACACTGAAGCTTTCTTT. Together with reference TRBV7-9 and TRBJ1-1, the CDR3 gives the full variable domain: DTGVSQNPRHKITKRGQNVTFRCDPISEHNRLYWYRQTLGQGPEFLTYFQNEAQLEKSRLLSDRFSAERPKGSFSTLEIQRTEQGDSAMYLCASSFVSENTEAFFGQGTRLTVV.

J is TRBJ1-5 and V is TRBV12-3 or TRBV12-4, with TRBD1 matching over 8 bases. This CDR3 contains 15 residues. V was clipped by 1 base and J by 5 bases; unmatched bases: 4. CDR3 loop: CASSLGTGSHQPQHF. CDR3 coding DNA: TGTGCCAGCAGTTTAGGGACAGGGAGCCATCAGCCCCAGCATTTT.

CDR3 residues: CASLEREGVSPLHF. CDR3 nucleotides: TGTGCCAGCTTGGAGAGGGAAGGGGTTTCACCCCTCCACTTT. The rearrangement joins TRBV28 to TRBJ1-6; possibly TRBD1 for D (5 bases). V was cut by 8 bases and J by 9 bases, with 17 bases left in between. The CDR3 consists of 14 residues. Germline CDR1 and CDR2: MDHEN and SYDVKM.

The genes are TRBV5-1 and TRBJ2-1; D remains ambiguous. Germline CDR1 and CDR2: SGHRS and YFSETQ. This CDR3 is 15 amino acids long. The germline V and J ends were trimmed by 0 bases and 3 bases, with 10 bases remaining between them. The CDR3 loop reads CASSLGPGRYNEQFF. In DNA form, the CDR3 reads TGCGCCAGCAGCTTGGGCCCAGGCCGCTACAATGAGCAGTTCTTC. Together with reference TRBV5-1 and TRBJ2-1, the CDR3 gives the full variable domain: KAGVTQTPRYLIKTRGQQVTLSCSPISGHRSVSWYQQTPGQGLQFLFEYFSETQRNKGNFPGRFSGRQFSNSRSEMNVSTLELGDSALYLCASSLGPGRYNEQFFGPGTRLTVL.

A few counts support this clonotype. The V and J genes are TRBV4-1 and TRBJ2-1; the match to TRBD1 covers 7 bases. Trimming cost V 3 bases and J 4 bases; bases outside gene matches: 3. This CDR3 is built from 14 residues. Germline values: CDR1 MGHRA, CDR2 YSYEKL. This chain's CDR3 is CASSQGQQYNEQFF. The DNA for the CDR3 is TGCGCCAGCAGCCAGGGACAGCAATACAATGAGCAGTTCTTC.

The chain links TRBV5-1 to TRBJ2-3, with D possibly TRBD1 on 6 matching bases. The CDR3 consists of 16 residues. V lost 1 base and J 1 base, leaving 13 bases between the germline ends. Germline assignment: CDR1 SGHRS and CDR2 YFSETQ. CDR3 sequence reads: CASSLWGQPGTDTQYF. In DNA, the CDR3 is TGCGCCAGCAGCTTGTGGGGACAACCGGGCACAGATACGCAGTATTTT. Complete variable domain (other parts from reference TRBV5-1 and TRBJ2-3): KAGVTQTPRYLIKTRGQQVTLSCSPISGHRSVSWYQQTPGQGLQFLFEYFSETQRNKGNFPGRFSGRQFSNSRSEMNVSTLELGDSALYLCASSLWGQPGTDTQYFGPGTRLTVL.

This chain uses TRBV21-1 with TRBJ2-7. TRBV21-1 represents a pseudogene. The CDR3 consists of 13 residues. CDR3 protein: CASSKEGILRQYF. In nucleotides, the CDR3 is TGTGCCAGCAGCAAAGAGGGGATCCTGCGGCAGTACTTC.

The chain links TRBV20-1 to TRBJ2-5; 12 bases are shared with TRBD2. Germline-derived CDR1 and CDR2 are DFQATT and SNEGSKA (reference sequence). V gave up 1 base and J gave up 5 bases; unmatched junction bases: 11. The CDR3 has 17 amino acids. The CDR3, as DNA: TGCAGTGCTAGAGTTACTAGCGGGGGGACGGTGTTGGAGACCCAGTACTTC. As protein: CSARVTSGGTVLETQYF.

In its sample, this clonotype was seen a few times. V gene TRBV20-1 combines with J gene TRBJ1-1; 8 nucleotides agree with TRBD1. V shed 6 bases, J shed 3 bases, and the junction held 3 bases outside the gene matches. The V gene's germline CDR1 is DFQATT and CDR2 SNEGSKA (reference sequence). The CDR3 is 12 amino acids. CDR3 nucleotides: TGCAGTGCCCCGGACAGGGACACTGAAGCTTTCTTT. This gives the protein CSAPDRDTEAFF.

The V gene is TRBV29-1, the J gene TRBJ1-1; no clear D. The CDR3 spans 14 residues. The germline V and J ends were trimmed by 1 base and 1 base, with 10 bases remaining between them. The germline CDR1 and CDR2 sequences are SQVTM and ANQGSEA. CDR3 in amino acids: CSVEGRGWNTEAFF. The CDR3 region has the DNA TGCAGCGTTGAAGGTAGAGGCTGGAACACTGAAGCTTTCTTT.

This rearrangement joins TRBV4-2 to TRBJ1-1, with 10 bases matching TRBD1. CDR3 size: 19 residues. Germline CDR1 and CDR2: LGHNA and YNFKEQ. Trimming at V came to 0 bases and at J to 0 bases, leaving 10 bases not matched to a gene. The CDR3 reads CASSQDEDRGLRMNTEAFF. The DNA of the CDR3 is TGTGCCAGCAGCCAAGACGAGGACAGGGGGTTAAGGATGAACACTGAAGCTTTCTTT.

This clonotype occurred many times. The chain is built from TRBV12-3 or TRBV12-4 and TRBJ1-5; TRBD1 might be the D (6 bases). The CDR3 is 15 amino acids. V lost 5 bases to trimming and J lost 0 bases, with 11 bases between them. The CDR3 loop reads CASSLGHDSNQPQHF. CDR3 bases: TGTGCCAGCAGTCTGGGACATGATAGCAATCAGCCCCAGCATTTT.

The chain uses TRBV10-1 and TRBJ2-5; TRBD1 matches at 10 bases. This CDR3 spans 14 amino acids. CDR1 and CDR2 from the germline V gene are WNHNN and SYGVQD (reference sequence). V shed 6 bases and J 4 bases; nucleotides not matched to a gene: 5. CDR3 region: CASSTGQGLETQYF. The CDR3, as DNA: TGCGCCAGCAGCACGGGACAGGGGTTAGAGACCCAGTACTTC.

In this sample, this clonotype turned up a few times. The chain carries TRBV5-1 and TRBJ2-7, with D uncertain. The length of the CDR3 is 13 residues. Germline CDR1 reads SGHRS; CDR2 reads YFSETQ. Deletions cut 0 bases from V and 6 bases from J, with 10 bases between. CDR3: CASSLASRSEQYF. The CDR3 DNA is TGCGCCAGCAGCTTGGCCTCTAGGAGCGAGCAGTACTTC.

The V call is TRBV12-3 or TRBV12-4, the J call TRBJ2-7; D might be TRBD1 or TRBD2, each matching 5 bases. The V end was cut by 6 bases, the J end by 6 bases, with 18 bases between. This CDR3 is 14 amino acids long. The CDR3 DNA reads TGTGCCAGCAGAAACCGGGACCCCCTGGGCGAGCAGTACTTC. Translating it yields CASRNRDPLGEQYF.

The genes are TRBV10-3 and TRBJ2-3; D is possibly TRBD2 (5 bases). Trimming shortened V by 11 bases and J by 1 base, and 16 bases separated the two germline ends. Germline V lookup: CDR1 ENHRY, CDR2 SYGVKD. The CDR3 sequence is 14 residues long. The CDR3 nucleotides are TGTGCCTCGAGCTCTACTAGTCGCACAGATACGCAGTATTTT. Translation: CASSSTSRTDTQYF.

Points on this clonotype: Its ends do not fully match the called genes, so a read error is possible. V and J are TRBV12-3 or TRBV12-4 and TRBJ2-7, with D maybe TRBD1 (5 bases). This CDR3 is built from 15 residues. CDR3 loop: CVSSPSGQGAYEQYF. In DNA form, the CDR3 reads TGTGTCAGCAGCCCATCCGGGCAGGGTGCGTACGAGCAGTACTTC.

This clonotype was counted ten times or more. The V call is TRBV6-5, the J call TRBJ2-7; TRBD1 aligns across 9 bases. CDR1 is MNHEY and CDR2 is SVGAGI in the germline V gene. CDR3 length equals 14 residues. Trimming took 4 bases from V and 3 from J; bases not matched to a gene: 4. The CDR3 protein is CASSSRDRDYEQYF. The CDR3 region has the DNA TGTGCCAGCAGTTCCCGGGACAGGGACTACGAGCAGTACTTC.

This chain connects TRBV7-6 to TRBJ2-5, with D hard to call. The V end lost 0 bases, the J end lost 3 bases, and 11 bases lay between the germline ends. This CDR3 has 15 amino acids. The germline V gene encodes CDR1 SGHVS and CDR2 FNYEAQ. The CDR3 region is CASSLAGFPEETQYF. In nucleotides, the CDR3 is TGTGCCAGCAGCTTAGCGGGGTTTCCGGAAGAGACCCAGTACTTC.

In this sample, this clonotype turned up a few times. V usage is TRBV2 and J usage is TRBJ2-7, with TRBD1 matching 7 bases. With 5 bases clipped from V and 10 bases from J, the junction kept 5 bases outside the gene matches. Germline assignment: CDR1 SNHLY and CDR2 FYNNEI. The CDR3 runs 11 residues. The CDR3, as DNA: TGTGCCAGCAGTCCCAGGACAGGACAGTACTTC. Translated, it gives CASSPRTGQYF.